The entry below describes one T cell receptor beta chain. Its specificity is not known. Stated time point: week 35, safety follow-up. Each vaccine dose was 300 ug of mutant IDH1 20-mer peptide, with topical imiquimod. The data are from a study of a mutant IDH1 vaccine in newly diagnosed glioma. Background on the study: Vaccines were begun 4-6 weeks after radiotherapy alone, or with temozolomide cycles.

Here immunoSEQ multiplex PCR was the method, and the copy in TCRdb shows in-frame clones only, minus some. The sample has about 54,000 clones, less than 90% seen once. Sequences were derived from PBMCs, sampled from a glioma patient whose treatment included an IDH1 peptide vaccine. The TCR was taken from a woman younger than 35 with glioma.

CDR3 sequence reads: CASSPRVAGAKIYEQYF. The CDR3 nucleotides are TGTGCCAGCAGCCCACGGGTAGCGGGAGCAAAAATCTACGAGCAGTACTTC. This rearrangement joins TRBV11-3 to TRBJ2-7; 9 bases fit TRBD2. Germline trimming cut 5 bases from V and 3 bases from J; bases unmatched to any gene: 14. Germline V lookup: CDR1 SGHNT, CDR2 YENEEA. This CDR3 region has 17 residues.